One sample yielded the 3 T cell receptor beta chains listed below, sequenced in a study of regulatory T cells in long-lasting Graves disease. CDR3-region Arm-PCR and iRepertoire HTBI primers produced the TCR beta libraries. TCRdb reprocessed the multiplex PCR reads with MiXCR, giving one entry per CDR3 protein. Of 300,000 to 400,000 distinct CDR3 sequences listed, 15% to 20% are singletons. The sample's time point: newly diagnosed GD, antithyroid drugs for less than 3 months. There was RNA extracted from PBMCs, and the TCR library was made from it. This same sample was also taken into another study, of T cells in Graves' hyperthyroidism and ophthalmopathy.

Sequencing was performed on peripheral blood mononuclear cells (PBMCs), taken at new diagnosis, from a patient treated with antithyroid drugs. These receptors all come from a man between 40 and 49 years old with Graves disease.

V usage is TRBV7-3 and J usage is TRBJ2-6, with D maybe TRBD1 (5 bases). In germline, CDR1 is SGHTA, CDR2 FQGTGA. Trimming left V 9 bases short and J 0 bases short, with 9 bases between. CDR3 length: 14 amino acids. The CDR3 DNA reads TGTGCCAGTACCGACAGCTCTGGGGCCAACGTCCTGACTTTC. Protein sequence: CASTDSSGANVLTF.

Many counts were recorded for this clonotype. This chain joins TRBV6-2 or TRBV6-3 and TRBJ2-1; TRBD1 matches 11 bases. CDR1 and CDR2 (germline): MNHEY, SVGEGT. Trimming removed 5 bases from V and 7 bases from J; junction bases left unmatched: 10. CDR3 length equals 16 residues. The CDR3 loop reads CASSESGQGARNEQFF. For the CDR3, the DNA is TGTGCCAGCAGTGAATCCGGACAGGGGGCGCGGAATGAGCAGTTCTTC.

The V and J genes are TRBV20-1 and TRBJ1-4; 8 bases match TRBD1. With V trimmed by 2 bases and J by 8 bases, 7 bases remained unmatched. Germline-derived CDR1 and CDR2 are DFQATT and SNEGSKA (reference sequence). The CDR3 consists of 14 residues. Here the CDR3 DNA reads TGCAGTGCTAGACAGGGGGCGATGAAGGAAAAACTGTTTTTT. Translation gives CSARQGAMKEKLFF.